These T cell receptor beta chains were read from a single sample in a study of tumor-infiltrating lymphocytes in primary liver carcinoma. TCRdb itself ran the multiplex PCR reads through MiXCR, one entry per CDR3 protein. The data contain about 110,000 distinct CDR3 sequences, approximately 70% of them seen just once; the ten biggest clones take up roughly 9%. The sequenced sample was liver tumor tissue from sampling region 1. The receptors originated from an older woman with primary liver carcinoma and hepatitis B virus infection. The CDR3 runs from the conserved cysteine through the conserved F or W. A D gene is named only where the DNA matches it firmly. Part of the rows lack a size; the others show once, few, many or a class for expanded clones.

D gene: .; V gene: TRBV6-6; J gene: TRBJ1-2; CDR3 length: 15; clone size: .; CDR3 protein: CASTTGYGFGYGYTF; CDR3 DNA: TGTGCCAGCACCACGGGGTACGGGTTCGGCTATGGCTACACCTTC
D gene: TRBD1; V gene: TRBV28; J gene: TRBJ1-2; CDR3 length: 14; clone size: .; CDR3 protein: CASSLDQGARGYTF; CDR3 DNA: TGTGCCAGCAGTTTAGACCAGGGGGCGCGGGGCTACACCTTC
D gene: TRBD1; V gene: TRBV6-1; J gene: TRBJ2-7; CDR3 length: 14; clone size: few; CDR3 protein: CASSETGGFYEQYF; CDR3 DNA: TGTGCCAGCAGTGAAACAGGGGGATTCTACGAGCAGTACTTC
D gene: .; V gene: TRBV11-2; J gene: TRBJ2-1; CDR3 length: 15; clone size: .; CDR3 protein: CASSLRTKGYNEQFF; CDR3 DNA: TGTGCCAGCAGCTTAAGAACTAAAGGATACAATGAGCAGTTCTTC
D gene: .; V gene: TRBV7-9; J gene: TRBJ2-2; CDR3 length: 13; clone size: .; CDR3 protein: CTSSFENTGELFF; CDR3 DNA: TGTACCAGCAGCTTTGAGAACACCGGGGAGCTGTTTTTT
D gene: .; V gene: TRBV28; J gene: TRBJ2-5; CDR3 length: 13; clone size: once; CDR3 protein: CASSFYGWAAIYF; CDR3 DNA: TGTGCCAGCAGTTTTTACGGGTGGGCCGCCATATACTTC
D gene: .; V gene: TRBV5-1; J gene: TRBJ2-1; CDR3 length: 16; clone size: .; CDR3 protein: CASSLDPSGTYDEQFF; CDR3 DNA: TGCGCCAGCAGCTTGGATCCTAGTGGGACTTACGATGAGCAGTTCTTC
D gene: .; V gene: TRBV6-6; J gene: TRBJ2-7; CDR3 length: 15; clone size: .; CDR3 protein: CASRWDSPVSNEQYF; CDR3 DNA: TGTGCCAGCAGGTGGGACTCCCCAGTCTCCAACGAGCAGTACTTC
D gene: .; V gene: TRBV11-2; J gene: TRBJ2-7; CDR3 length: 14; clone size: .; CDR3 protein: CASSQNREHHEQYF; CDR3 DNA: TGTGCTAGCAGCCAGAACAGGGAGCACCACGAGCAGTACTTC
D gene: .; V gene: TRBV12-3/TRBV12-4; J gene: TRBJ2-7; CDR3 length: 14; clone size: .; CDR3 protein: CASSPGVSSYEQYF; CDR3 DNA: TGTGCCAGTAGTCCGGGGGTGTCCTCCTACGAGCAGTACTTC
D gene: TRBD1; V gene: TRBV5-1; J gene: TRBJ2-5; CDR3 length: 15; clone size: .; CDR3 protein: CASSSTGGRGETRYF; CDR3 DNA: TGCGCCAGCAGCTCAACAGGGGGCAGGGGAGAGACCCGGTACTTC
D gene: .; V gene: TRBV7-9; J gene: TRBJ1-2; CDR3 length: 15; clone size: few; CDR3 protein: CASSPKTAPNYGYTF; CDR3 DNA: TGTGCCAGCAGCCCCAAGACAGCCCCTAACTATGGCTACACCTTC
D gene: .; V gene: TRBV11-3; J gene: TRBJ2-1; CDR3 length: 17; clone size: .; CDR3 protein: CASSLGGGSARYNEQFF; CDR3 DNA: TGTGCCAGCAGCTTAGGGGGTGGGTCGGCCAGATACAATGAGCAGTTCTTC
D gene: .; V gene: TRBV20-1; J gene: TRBJ2-4; CDR3 length: 17; clone size: .; CDR3 protein: CSARAPQDPLAKNIQYF; CDR3 DNA: TGCAGTGCTAGAGCCCCACAGGACCCCCTAGCCAAAAACATTCAGTACTTC
D gene: TRBD2; V gene: TRBV11-3; J gene: TRBJ2-1; CDR3 length: 14; clone size: .; CDR3 protein: CASSEKREEGRQFF; CDR3 DNA: TGTGCCAGCAGCGAAAAGCGGGAGGAGGGACGTCAGTTCTTC
D gene: .; V gene: TRBV12-3/TRBV12-4; J gene: TRBJ1-5; CDR3 length: 16; clone size: .; CDR3 protein: CASSLMGVGGNQPQHF; CDR3 DNA: TGTGCCAGCAGTTTGATGGGGGTGGGAGGGAATCAGCCCCAGCATTTC
D gene: .; V gene: TRBV11-2; J gene: TRBJ2-5; CDR3 length: 13; clone size: once; CDR3 protein: CANSLESKGTQCF; CDR3 DNA: TGTGCCAATAGCTTAGAATCCAAGGGGACCCAGTGCTTC
D gene: TRBD1; V gene: TRBV4-1; J gene: TRBJ1-1; CDR3 length: 14; clone size: once; CDR3 protein: CASQTEDRVAEAFF; CDR3 DNA: TGTGCCAGCCAAACCGAGGACAGGGTCGCTGAAGCTTTCTTT
D gene: TRBD2; V gene: TRBV11-2; J gene: TRBJ2-3; CDR3 length: 15; clone size: few; CDR3 protein: CASSPGLAGPGTQYF; CDR3 DNA: TGTGCCAGTAGTCCTGGACTAGCGGGCCCAGGTACGCAGTATTTT
D gene: TRBD2; V gene: TRBV29-1; J gene: TRBJ2-2; CDR3 length: 15; clone size: .; CDR3 protein: CSVGLAGRSAGELLF; CDR3 DNA: TGCAGCGTTGGTTTAGCGGGAAGGAGCGCCGGGGAGCTGTTATTT
D gene: .; V gene: TRBV11-2; J gene: TRBJ2-4; CDR3 length: 15; clone size: .; CDR3 protein: CVSSLGGWGRDIQYF; CDR3 DNA: TGTGTCAGCAGCTTAGGTGGTTGGGGGCGAGACATTCAGTACTTC
D gene: .; V gene: TRBV10-3; J gene: TRBJ1-2; CDR3 length: 14; clone size: once; CDR3 protein: CAIRSGTVNYGYTF; CDR3 DNA: TGTGCCATCAGGAGCGGGACGGTTAACTATGGCTACACCTTC
D gene: .; V gene: TRBV11-3; J gene: TRBJ2-1; CDR3 length: 18; clone size: .; CDR3 protein: CASSLARHGTRSYNEQFF; CDR3 DNA: TGTGCCAGCAGCCTAGCCCGCCATGGGACCCGATCCTACAATGAGCAGTTCTTC
D gene: .; V gene: TRBV7-9; J gene: TRBJ1-1; CDR3 length: 11; clone size: .; CDR3 protein: CASSLGIEAFF; CDR3 DNA: TGTGCCAGCAGCTTAGGGATTGAAGCTTTCTTT